This note documents a single T cell receptor (beta chain) sequence. Its antigen is as yet unknown. This sample was included in a study of a mutant IDH1 vaccine in newly diagnosed glioma. Study as a whole: Week 35 held visit V12, while week 47 held visit V13. Whole-study findings and limits: Immune responses induced by the vaccine were seen in around 93% of patients, spanning multiple MHC alleles.

Trimming cost V 6 bases and J 4 bases; bases outside gene matches: 10. The CDR3 length is 15 residues. Germline lookup yields CDR1 MNHEY and CDR2 SVGAGI. Time point of the sample: week 47, end of study. Doses consisted of 300 ug of mutant IDH1 20-mer peptide each, paired with topical imiquimod. The vaccination schedule gave patients eight doses in weeks 1, 3, 5, 7, 11, 15, 19 and 23. The method was immunoSEQ multiplex PCR; TCRdb's version includes in-frame clones alone and lacks a portion of them. The data contain about 67,000 clones, roughly four fifths of them singletons. The rearrangement joins TRBV6-5 to TRBJ1-1, with 8 bases that match TRBD1. The source of this sequence is a man aged 30 to 39 with glioma. The sequences come from PBMCs, collected from a glioma patient whose treatment included an IDH1 peptide vaccine. The CDR3 reads CASSRTGSLATEAFF. CDR3 in DNA: TGTGCCAGCAGCCGGACAGGGAGTCTGGCCACTGAAGCTTTCTTT.